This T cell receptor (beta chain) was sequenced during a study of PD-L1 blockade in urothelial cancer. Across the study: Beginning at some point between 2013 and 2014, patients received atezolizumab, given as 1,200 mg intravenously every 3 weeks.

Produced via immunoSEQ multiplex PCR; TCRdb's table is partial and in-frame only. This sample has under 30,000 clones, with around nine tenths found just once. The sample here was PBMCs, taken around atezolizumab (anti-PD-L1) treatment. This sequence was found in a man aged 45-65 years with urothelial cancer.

CDR3 amino acids: CASDRGNTGELFF. The CDR3 DNA reads as TGTGCCAGCGACAGGGGGAACACCGGGGAGCTGTTTTTT. This chain uses TRBV6-1 with TRBJ2-2, with 8 positions matching TRBD1. V was pared by 8 bases and J by 1 base, with 0 bases of the junction left unmatched. This CDR3 is 13 amino acids long. CDR1 is MNHNS and CDR2 is SASEGT in the germline V gene.